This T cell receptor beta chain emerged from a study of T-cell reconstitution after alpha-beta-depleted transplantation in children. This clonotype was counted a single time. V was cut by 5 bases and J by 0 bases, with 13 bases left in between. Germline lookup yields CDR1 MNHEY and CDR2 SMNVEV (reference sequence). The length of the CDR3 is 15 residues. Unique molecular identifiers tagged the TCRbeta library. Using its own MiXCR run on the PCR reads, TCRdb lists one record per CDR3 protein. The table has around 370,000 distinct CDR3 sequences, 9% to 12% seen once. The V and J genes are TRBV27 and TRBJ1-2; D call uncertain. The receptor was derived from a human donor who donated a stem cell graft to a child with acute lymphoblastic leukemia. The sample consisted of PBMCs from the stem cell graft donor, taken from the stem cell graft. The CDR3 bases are TGTGCCAGCAGTCCCGGACGGGAGTCTAACTATGGCTACACCTTC. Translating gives CASSPGRESNYGYTF.